The 11 T cell receptor beta chains listed next were all sequenced from one sample in a study of T cell clones after liver transplantation. Generated by immunoSEQ multiplex PCR, the TCRdb table keeps only in-frame clones and is missing some. Of 50,000 to 55,000 clones in the sample, about 67% were seen once. The specimen was CD4+ T cells from blood, collected around 52 months after liver transplant. The receptors here all came from a human patient who received a liver transplant. Some T cells may be graft donor cells.

The rearrangement links TRBV7-2 to TRBJ1-1; D might be TRBD1 (5 bases). From germline, CDR1 is SGHTA and CDR2 FQGNSA. The CDR3 totals 13 residues. Trimming took off 2 bases at V and 5 bases at J, with 9 bases between the two ends. The CDR3 DNA is TGTGCCAGCAGCTTACAGGGTTGGACTGAAGCTTTCTTT. Its protein product is CASSLQGWTEAFF.

The chain has TRBV9 and TRBJ2-5, with D possibly TRBD2 on 6 matching bases. The CDR3 spans 15 residues. With 4 bases removed from V and 1 base from J, the gap between germline ends came to 14 bases. Germline loops: CDR1 SGDLS, CDR2 YYNGEE. The CDR3 spells CASSLRLGLQETQYF. The CDR3 nucleotides read TGTGCCAGCAGCCTTCGACTAGGCCTCCAAGAGACCCAGTACTTC.

The CDR3 here is CASGNNEQFF. The CDR3 coding sequence is TGTGCCAGCGGAAACAATGAGCAGTTCTTC. The chain recombines TRBV7-2 with TRBJ2-1; D not certain. CDR1 is SGHTA, CDR2 FQGNSA, per germline. The CDR3 has 10 amino acids. Between the trimmed V and J ends, which lost 8 bases and 5 bases, there was a span of 4 bases. Full variable domain (remainder filled in from reference TRBV7-2 and TRBJ2-1): GAGVSQSPSNKVTEKGKDVELRCDPISGHTALYWYRQSLGQGLEFLIYFQGNSAPDKSGLPSDRFSAERTGGSVSTLTIQRTQQEDSAVYLCASGNNEQFFGPGTRLTVL.

On this clone: Other nucleotide sequences from this sample produce the same CDR3. V usage is TRBV18 and J usage is TRBJ1-4; 8 bases are shared with TRBD1. Unmatched junction bases numbered 5, after V lost 6 bases and J lost 8 bases. Germline V gene sequence: CDR1 KGHSH, CDR2 LQKENI. The CDR3 covers 13 residues. CDR3 sequence: CASSRGQEEKLFF. Written as DNA, the CDR3 is TGTGCCAGCTCCAGGGGGCAGGAAGAAAAACTGTTTTTT.

V and J are TRBV28 and TRBJ2-7; TRBD1 or TRBD2 may be the D gene (5 bases each). Germline CDR1 and CDR2: MDHEN and SYDVKM. The length of the CDR3 is 13 residues. V gave up 6 bases and J gave up 3 bases, with 12 bases separating them. The CDR3 bases are TGTGCCAGCAGACCCGGGGCGGTCTACGAGCAGTACTTC. Protein: CASRPGAVYEQYF.

The chain is built from TRBV2 and TRBJ2-2; no firm D call. The germline V gene has CDR1 SNHLY and CDR2 FYNNEI. The CDR3 covers 15 residues. V lost 6 bases and J 0 bases, leaving 11 bases between the germline ends. This CDR3 is CASRIKRTNTGELFF. The DNA for the CDR3 is TGTGCCAGCAGAATCAAACGGACGAACACCGGGGAGCTGTTTTTT.

The V and J genes are TRBV5-8 and TRBJ1-1; D perhaps matches TRBD1 (6 bases). This CDR3 comprises 15 residues. The V gene lost 4 bases and the J gene lost 0 bases, with 13 bases spanning the gap. Germline-derived CDR1 and CDR2 are SGHTS and YDEGEE. CDR3 residues: CASSGYRVMNTEAFF. CDR3 bases: TGTGCCAGCAGCGGATACAGGGTCATGAACACTGAAGCTTTCTTT.

In this sample, this clone turned up once. The rearrangement links TRBV5-1 to TRBJ2-7; D may be TRBD1 (6 bases). CDR3 length: 14 amino acids. CDR1 is SGHRS, CDR2 YFSETQ, per germline. Deletions cut 0 bases from V and 3 bases from J, with 10 bases between. The CDR3 is CASSLAGTNYEQYF. DNA of the CDR3: TGCGCCAGCAGCTTGGCCGGGACAAACTACGAGCAGTACTTC.

The rearrangement links TRBV30 to TRBJ2-5, with 8 bases that match TRBD1. Losses at the gene ends were 7 bases for V and 5 bases for J; bases not matched to a gene: 12. The CDR3 totals 14 residues. CDR1 and CDR2 (germline): GTSNPN, SVGIG (reference sequence). The CDR3 coding sequence is TGTGCCTTTACTACCGGGACAGGTCGGGAGACCCAGTACTTC. It is translated as CAFTTGTGRETQYF.

The table lists this clone with a few counts. This chain connects TRBV4-1 to TRBJ2-3; D possibly corresponds to TRBD2 (6 bases). The germline V gene has CDR1 MGHRA and CDR2 YSYEKL. V lost 3 bases, J lost 5 bases, and 6 bases lay in between. The CDR3 runs to 12 residues. The CDR3 DNA sequence: TGCGCCAGCAGCCAGGGACTAGATACGCAGTATTTT. It yields the protein CASSQGLDTQYF.

The rearrangement joins TRBV19 to TRBJ2-7; no clear D gene. The CDR3 spans 13 residues. With 3 bases removed from V and 6 bases from J, the gap between germline ends came to 12 bases. CDR1 and CDR2 from the germline V gene are LNHDA and SQIVND (reference sequence). Here the CDR3 DNA reads TGTGCCAGTAGTATTGATACAACCTTCGAGCAGTACTTC. Residues: CASSIDTTFEQYF.